One and the same sample provided the 18 T cell receptor beta chains below, sequenced in a study of cytomegalovirus exposure and HLA in healthy donors. In the PCR, 60 Vbeta and 13 Jbeta primers were used. The table came from immunoSEQ multiplex PCR; TCRdb's copy has only in-frame clones and leaves some out. The repertoire consists of some 120,000 clones, with roughly 79% occurring once and the leading ten covering 3.9%. Specimen: PBMCs. These receptor sequences come from a woman aged 30 to 39 in good health and CMV-seronegative.

V is TRBV28 and J is TRBJ1-4, with TRBD1 identical over 8 bases. Germline trimming cut 7 bases from V and 7 bases from J; bases unmatched to any gene: 14. This CDR3 has 16 residues. Germline V gene sequence: CDR1 MDHEN, CDR2 SYDVKM. CDR3 DNA: TGTGCCAGCATCCGGGACAGGCTACTTTCAAGTGAAAAACTGTTTTTT. It is translated as CASIRDRLLSSEKLFF.

The V call is TRBV18, the J call TRBJ2-1; 8 positions agree with TRBD2. Trimming at V came to 3 bases and at J to 5 bases, leaving 6 bases not matched to a gene. Per the germline V gene, CDR1 is KGHSH and CDR2 is LQKENI. The CDR3 covers 15 residues. DNA for the CDR3: TGTGCCAGCTCACCGCAGGGACTAGGGGACAATGAGCAGTTCTTC. This gives the protein CASSPQGLGDNEQFF.

This clone was recorded only once. The CDR3 DNA sequence: TGTGCCAGCAGCCGGGAGGGGCTCAATCAGCCCCAGCATTTT. Its translation is CASSREGLNQPQHF. This chain joins TRBV7-9 and TRBJ1-5, with D perhaps TRBD1 (5 bases). CDR3 length equals 14 residues. The ends were cut back, 5 bases at V and 3 bases at J, with 11 bases in the middle. Germline lookup yields CDR1 SEHNR and CDR2 FQNEAQ (reference sequence).

Regarding this clone: Compared with germline, one end of the junction differs, possibly owing to a read error. This chain uses TRBV9 with TRBJ2-7, with a tentative D call TRBD1 (6 bases). The CDR3 runs to 15 residues. Germline V lookup: CDR1 SGDLS, CDR2 YYNGEE. The CDR3 protein is CASSQGRTDSYEQCF. CDR3 coding DNA: TGTGCCAGCAGCCAAGGCCGGACAGACTCCTACGAGCAGTGCTTC.

The chain joins TRBV19 to TRBJ2-7; 7 positions agree with TRBD1. Germline V gene data show CDR1 as LNHDA and CDR2 as SQIVND (reference sequence). After removal of 7 bases from V and 2 bases from J, the junction contained 8 bases not matched to a gene. The CDR3 has 14 residues. The CDR3 region has the DNA TGTGCCAGTACCGCCGGGACAGCTACCTACGAGCAGTACTTC. Residues: CASTAGTATYEQYF.

The chain links TRBV5-1 to TRBJ2-1; D not resolved. Trimming stripped 4 bases from V and 8 bases from J, with 10 bases between. Germline loops: CDR1 SGHRS, CDR2 YFSETQ. The CDR3 covers 12 residues. The CDR3 protein is CASSRTGDEQFF. CDR3 coding DNA: TGCGCCAGCAGCCGAACCGGTGATGAGCAGTTCTTC. The variable domain in full, completed from reference TRBV5-1 and TRBJ2-1, reads KAGVTQTPRYLIKTRGQQVTLSCSPISGHRSVSWYQQTPGQGLQFLFEYFSETQRNKGNFPGRFSGRQFSNSRSEMNVSTLELGDSALYLCASSRTGDEQFFGPGTRLTVL.

CDR3 amino acids: CASSHSSPNEQYF. In nucleotides, the CDR3 is TGTGCCAGCAGCCACAGCAGCCCCAACGAGCAGTACTTC. V gene TRBV11-2 combines with J gene TRBJ2-7; no firm D call. The ends were cut back, 5 bases at V and 5 bases at J, with 13 bases in the middle. This CDR3 region has 13 residues. Germline assignment: CDR1 SGHAT and CDR2 FQNNGV.

The rearrangement uses TRBV19 and TRBJ2-2, with a possible D match to TRBD1 (6 bases). The CDR3 has 15 amino acids. Germline CDR1 and CDR2: LNHDA and SQIVND (reference sequence). Between the trimmed V and J ends, which lost 5 bases and 2 bases, there was a span of 12 bases. CDR3 coding DNA: TGTGCCAGTAGTGAGTGGACAGTTAACACCGGGGAGCTGTTTTTT. Its protein is CASSEWTVNTGELFF.

The chain has TRBV15 and TRBJ2-7; D call uncertain. V lost 3 bases to trimming and J lost 2 bases, with 14 bases between them. Germline V CDR1 and CDR2: LNHNV, YYDKDF (reference sequence). There are 15 residues in the CDR3. DNA for the CDR3: TGTGCCACCAGCAGGGAAGCGATGAGCCCCTACGAGCAGTACTTC. Protein sequence: CATSREAMSPYEQYF.

About this clone: Additional DNA sequences in this sample encode the identical CDR3. This chain uses TRBV18 with TRBJ1-2; D is unclear. In germline, CDR1 is KGHSH, CDR2 LQKENI. Trimming left V 3 bases short and J 3 bases short, with 8 bases between. This CDR3 is 13 amino acids long. CDR3: CASSPSEDYGYTF. The CDR3 DNA is TGTGCCAGCTCACCCTCTGAGGACTATGGCTACACCTTC. Full variable domain (outside the CDR3, taken from reference TRBV18 and TRBJ1-2): NAGVMQNPRHLVRRRGQEARLRCSPMKGHSHVYWYRQLPEEGLKFMVYLQKENIIDESGMPKERFSAEFPKEGPSILRIQQVVRGDSAAYFCASSPSEDYGYTFGSGTRLTVV.

This clone was seen only a few times. V usage is TRBV19 and J usage is TRBJ2-5; D remains ambiguous. V lost 8 bases to trimming and J lost 3 bases, with 10 bases between them. This CDR3 spans 12 amino acids. The V gene's germline CDR1 is LNHDA and CDR2 SQIVND (reference sequence). The CDR3 bases are TGTGCCAGTTCGTCGCAGGAAGAGACCCAGTACTTC. Its translation: CASSSQEETQYF.

A single count supports this clone. The chain uses TRBV7-9 and TRBJ2-3; D perhaps matches TRBD2 (6 bases). CDR3 length equals 15 residues. The germline V gene has CDR1 SEHNR and CDR2 FQNEAQ (reference sequence). V lost 1 base and J lost 3, with 11 bases in between. In nucleotides, the CDR3 is TGTGCCAGCAGCTTAGTGGCTAGCGCTACAGATACGCAGTATTTT. This gives the protein CASSLVASATDTQYF.

The V call is TRBV30, the J call TRBJ2-3; no clear D. Germline V CDR1 and CDR2: GTSNPN, SVGIG (reference sequence). V dropped 0 bases and J dropped 2 bases, with 15 bases sitting between them. The CDR3 is made up of 16 amino acids. The CDR3 DNA reads as TGTGCCTGGAGTGTTGCCCACCCTCCTAACACAGATACGCAGTATTTT. This translates into CAWSVAHPPNTDTQYF. The full variable domain, in which reference TRBV30 and TRBJ2-3 provide the parts outside the CDR3, is SQTIHQWPATLVQPVGSPLSLECTVEGTSNPNLYWYRQAAGRGLQLLFYSVGIGQISSEVPQNLSASRPQDRQFILSSKKLLLSDSGFYLCAWSVAHPPNTDTQYFGPGTRLTVL.

Of note for this clone: Different DNA sequences within this sample yield the same CDR3. The chain employs TRBV28 and TRBJ2-5; D gene uncertain. CDR1 is MDHEN, CDR2 SYDVKM, per germline. Trimming shortened V by 2 bases and J by 2 bases, and 9 bases separated the two germline ends. This CDR3 is built from 14 residues. CDR3 protein: CASSLPDSQETQYF. As DNA, the CDR3 is TGTGCCAGCAGTTTACCCGACTCACAAGAGACCCAGTACTTC.

Details on this clone: Other nucleotide sequences from this sample produce the same CDR3. The chain uses TRBV7-2 and TRBJ2-7; a possible D gene is TRBD2 (5 bases). V shed 1 base and J shed 2 bases, with 9 bases lying between them. Germline CDR1 is SGHTA and CDR2 is FQGNSA. CDR3 length: 14 residues. CDR3 amino acids: CASSLGGSAYEQYF. CDR3 DNA sequence: TGTGCCAGCAGCTTAGGTGGGAGTGCCTACGAGCAGTACTTC.

The rearrangement joins TRBV28 to TRBJ2-7; 8 bases are a match to TRBD2. The germline CDR1 and CDR2 sequences are MDHEN and SYDVKM. The CDR3 spans 15 residues. The V and J ends lost 5 bases and 0 bases, in that order; junction bases with no gene match: 6. CDR3 sequence reads: CASSLTSGSSYEQYF. The CDR3 nucleotides read TGTGCCAGCAGTCTAACTAGCGGAAGCTCCTACGAGCAGTACTTC.

This chain connects TRBV19 to TRBJ1-2; D not resolved. Deletions cut 1 base from V and 2 bases from J, with 8 bases between. CDR3 length: 14 residues. CDR1 and CDR2 (germline): LNHDA, SQIVND (reference sequence). The CDR3 sequence: CASSIADLNYGYTF. Here the CDR3 DNA reads TGTGCCAGTAGTATAGCTGACTTAAACTATGGCTACACCTTC.

This chain connects TRBV6-1 to TRBJ1-2; D unresolved. Germline lookup yields CDR1 MNHNS and CDR2 SASEGT. Trimming removed 1 base at V and 8 bases at J, with 14 bases between. This CDR3 spans 14 amino acids. CDR3 bases: TGTGCCAGCAGTGAAGAACGCACCACGCGGGGCTACACCTTC. Protein product: CASSEERTTRGYTF.